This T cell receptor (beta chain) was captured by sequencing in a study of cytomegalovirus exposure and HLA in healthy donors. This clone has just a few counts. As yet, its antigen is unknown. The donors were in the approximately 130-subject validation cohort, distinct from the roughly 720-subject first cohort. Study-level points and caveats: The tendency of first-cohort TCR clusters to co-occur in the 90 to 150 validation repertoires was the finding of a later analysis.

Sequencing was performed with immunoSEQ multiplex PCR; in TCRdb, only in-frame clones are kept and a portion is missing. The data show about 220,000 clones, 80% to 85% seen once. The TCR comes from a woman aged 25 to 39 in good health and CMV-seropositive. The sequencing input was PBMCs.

The CDR3 DNA sequence: TGTGCCAGCTACCGGGGGAACACTGAAGCTTTCTTT. It yields the protein CASYRGNTEAFF. The chain uses TRBV2 and TRBJ1-1; D is unclear. V gave up 8 bases and J gave up 1 base, with 8 bases separating them. The CDR3 is made up of 12 amino acids. Germline lookup yields CDR1 SNHLY and CDR2 FYNNEI.